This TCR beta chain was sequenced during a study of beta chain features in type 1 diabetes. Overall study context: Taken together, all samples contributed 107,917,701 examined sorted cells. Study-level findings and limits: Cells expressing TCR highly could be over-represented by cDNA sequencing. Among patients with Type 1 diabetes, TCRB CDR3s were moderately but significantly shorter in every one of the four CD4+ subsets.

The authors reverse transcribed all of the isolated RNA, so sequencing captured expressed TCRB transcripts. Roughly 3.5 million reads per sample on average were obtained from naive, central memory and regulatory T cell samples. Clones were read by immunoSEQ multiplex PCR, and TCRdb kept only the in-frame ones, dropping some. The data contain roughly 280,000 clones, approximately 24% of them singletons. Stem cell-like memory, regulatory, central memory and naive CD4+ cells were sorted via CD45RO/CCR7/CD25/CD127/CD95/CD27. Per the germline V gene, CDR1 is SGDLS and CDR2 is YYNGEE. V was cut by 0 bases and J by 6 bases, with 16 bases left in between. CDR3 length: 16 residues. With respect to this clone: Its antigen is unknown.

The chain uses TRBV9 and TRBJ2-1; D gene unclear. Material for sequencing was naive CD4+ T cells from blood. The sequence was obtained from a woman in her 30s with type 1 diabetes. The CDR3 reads CASSVDLGELINEQFF. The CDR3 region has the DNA TGTGCCAGCAGCGTAGACCTAGGAGAACTCATCAATGAGCAGTTCTTC. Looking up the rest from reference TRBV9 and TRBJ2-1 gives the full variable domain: DSGVTQTPKHLITATGQRVTLRCSPRSGDLSVYWYQQSLDQGLQFLIQYYNGEERAKGNILERFSAQQFPDLHSELNLSSLELGDSALYFCASSVDLGELINEQFFGPGTRLTVL.